One and the same sample provided the 14 T cell receptor beta chains below, sequenced in a study of T cell repertoires in cytomegalovirus infection. From the reads, TCRdb called clonotypes with MiXCR, one entry per CDR3 protein. The sample carries about 68,000 distinct CDR3 sequences, 20% to 25% recorded once. No cognate antigen is known for these TCRs. The sequenced sample was PBMCs, sequenced either directly or after in vitro stimulation (not recorded which). These receptors were taken from a human donor in good health (CMV status not recorded). Some clones in this sample may be carry-over from other donors' samples.

The CDR3 is CASSESSGMGVYEQYV. CDR3 in DNA: TGCGCCAGCAGTGAGTCCTCGGGGATGGGAGTATACGAGCAGTACGTC. This rearrangement joins TRBV10-1 to TRBJ2-7, with a possible D match to TRBD2 (5 bases). CDR3 length: 16 residues. From germline, CDR1 is WNHNN and CDR2 SYGVQD (reference sequence). V lost 0 bases, J lost 4 bases, and 16 bases lay in between.

This clonotype was observed a few times. The chain links TRBV7-3 to TRBJ2-1; 14 positions match TRBD2. This CDR3 has 16 amino acids. CDR1 and CDR2 (germline): SGHTA, FQGTGA. Trimming removed 0 bases from V and 8 bases from J; junction bases left unmatched: 3. The CDR3 region has the DNA TGTGCCAGCAGCTTAACCGGGACTAGCGGGAGCCATGAGCAGTTCTTC. It codes for CASSLTGTSGSHEQFF.

The chain has TRBV19 and TRBJ1-1, with D uncertain. Germline CDR1 reads LNHDA; CDR2 reads SQIVND (reference sequence). The CDR3 is 14 residues long. V lost 6 bases and J lost 1, with 12 bases in between. The CDR3 here is CASSYMTENTEAFF. In DNA, the CDR3 is TGTGCCAGTAGCTACATGACCGAGAACACTGAAGCTTTCTTT. The complete variable domain, with remaining parts taken from reference TRBV19 and TRBJ1-1, reads DGGITQSPKYLFRKEGQNVTLSCEQNLNHDAMYWYRQDPGQGLRLIYYSQIVNDFQKGDIAEGYSVSREKKESFPLTVTSAQKNPTAFYLCASSYMTENTEAFFGQGTRLTVV.

This clonotype was detected only a few times. The V gene is TRBV4-3, the J gene TRBJ2-5; D may be TRBD1 (6 bases). Trimming removed 0 bases at V and 5 bases at J, with 13 bases between. The CDR3 extends over 15 amino acids. The germline gives CDR1 LGHNA, CDR2 YSLEER. CDR3 coding DNA: TGCGCCAGCAGCCAAGAGGTTACAAGGGGGGAGACCCAGTACTTC. It yields the protein CASSQEVTRGETQYF.

This clonotype appeared a few times. The DNA of the CDR3 is TGTGCCAGCAGTTTTTCGGCAGGGAGCCAGCCCCAGCATTTT. Encoded protein: CASSFSAGSQPQHF. The gene calls are TRBV28 and TRBJ1-5; tentatively, D is TRBD1 (5 bases). The CDR3 length is 14 residues. Trimming removed 3 bases from V and 7 bases from J, with 13 bases in between. CDR1 is MDHEN, CDR2 SYDVKM, per germline.

J is TRBJ2-5 and V is TRBV18, with unresolved D. The CDR3 length is 12 residues. Germline CDR1 reads KGHSH; CDR2 reads LQKENI. The V gene lost 4 bases and the J gene lost 3 bases, with 6 bases spanning the gap. DNA for the CDR3: TGTGCCAGCTCACGCCTAGAAGAGACCCAGTACTTC. Translation gives CASSRLEETQYF.

This clonotype was detected only a few times. This chain connects TRBV20-1 to TRBJ1-1; TRBD1 might be the D (5 bases). The CDR3 has 14 amino acids. The V and J ends lost 3 bases and 1 base respectively, with 12 bases between them. CDR1 is DFQATT and CDR2 is SNEGSKA in the germline V gene (reference sequence). The CDR3 protein is CSASRGAGNTEAFF. CDR3 nucleotide sequence: TGCAGTGCTAGTCGCGGGGCGGGGAACACTGAAGCTTTCTTT.

The chain has TRBV6-1 and TRBJ2-1; 8 bases match TRBD1. The germline CDR1 and CDR2 sequences are MNHNS and SASEGT. The length of the CDR3 is 15 residues. J was trimmed by 2 bases and V by 5 bases; bases with no gene match: 5. Written as DNA, the CDR3 is TGTGCCAGCAGTTTTGCAGGGGGCCCCTACAATGAGCAGTTCTTC. Amino acid sequence: CASSFAGGPYNEQFF.

A note on this clonotype: The junction differs from germline at one of its ends, possibly a read error. J is TRBJ2-1 and V is TRBV6-5; 10 nucleotides agree with TRBD2. This CDR3 comprises 15 residues. Per germline, CDR1 MNHEY and CDR2 SVGAGI. The CDR3 DNA reads TGTGCCAGCAGTTACTGGGCTAGCGGGAGATGGGAGCAGTTATTC. It specifies CASSYWASGRWEQLF.

The chain couples TRBV6-2 or TRBV6-3 to TRBJ1-5, with D unresolved. V gave up 4 bases and J gave up 11 bases, with 18 bases separating them. CDR1 is MNHEY and CDR2 is SVGEGT in the germline V gene. This CDR3 has 14 amino acids. The CDR3 bases are TGTGCCAGCAGTTTCCTACAGTCGGACGGGGCCCAGCATTTT. Its protein is CASSFLQSDGAQHF.

This clonotype turned up a few times. In DNA, the CDR3 is TGTGCCAGCAGTCCCCAGGGGGGCATTTCCTATGGCTACACCTTC. This gives the protein CASSPQGGISYGYTF. V usage is TRBV12-3 or TRBV12-4 and J usage is TRBJ1-2; 7 positions match TRBD1. V was clipped by 5 bases and J by 4 bases; unmatched bases: 10. The length of the CDR3 is 15 residues.

A remark on this clonotype: At one boundary the junction diverges from the germline segment, which might be a read error. The V gene is TRBV12-3 or TRBV12-4, the J gene TRBJ2-5; 14 nucleotides line up with TRBD2. The CDR3 covers 14 residues. The CDR3 loop is CASSKPGLAGAPHF. The CDR3 bases are TGTGCCAGCAGTAAACCGGGACTAGCGGGAGCCCCCCACTTC.

The chain links TRBV7-2 to TRBJ2-1, with D perhaps matching TRBD2 (5 bases). This CDR3 has 14 residues. V lost 5 bases and J lost 8, with 16 bases in between. Germline V gene data show CDR1 as SGHTA and CDR2 as FQGNSA. The CDR3 sequence is CASSASLLGHEQFF. CDR3 DNA: TGTGCCAGCAGCGCCTCCCTACTAGGACATGAGCAGTTCTTC. The full variable domain, its missing parts supplied by reference TRBV7-2 and TRBJ2-1, is GAGVSQSPSNKVTEKGKDVELRCDPISGHTALYWYRQSLGQGLEFLIYFQGNSAPDKSGLPSDRFSAERTGGSVSTLTIQRTQQEDSAVYLCASSASLLGHEQFFGPGTRLTVL.

The chain recombines TRBV12-3 or TRBV12-4 with TRBJ2-1; unclear D gene. V was trimmed by 6 bases and J by 7 bases, leaving 13 bases between them. The CDR3 is 13 amino acids. CDR3 loop: CASSQNRWNEQFF. The CDR3 DNA is TGTGCCAGCAGCCAAAATCGGTGGAATGAGCAGTTCTTC.